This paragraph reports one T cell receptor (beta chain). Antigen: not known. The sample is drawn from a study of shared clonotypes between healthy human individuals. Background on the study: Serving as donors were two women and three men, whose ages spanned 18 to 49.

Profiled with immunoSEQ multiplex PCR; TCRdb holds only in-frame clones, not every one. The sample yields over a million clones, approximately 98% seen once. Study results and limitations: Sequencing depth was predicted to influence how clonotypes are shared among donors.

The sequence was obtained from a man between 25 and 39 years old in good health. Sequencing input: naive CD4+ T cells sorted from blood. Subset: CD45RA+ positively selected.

The CDR3 loop reads CASSLFRAGSSGQETQYF. As DNA, the CDR3 is TGTGCCAGCAGCTTATTTAGGGCGGGATCTAGCGGGCAAGAGACCCAGTACTTC. The chain uses TRBV7-2 and TRBJ2-5; 8 nucleotides align to TRBD2. Trimming at V came to 2 bases and at J to 2 bases, leaving 13 bases not matched to a gene. Looked up from germline, CDR1 is SGHTA and CDR2 is FQGNSA. The CDR3 is 18 residues long.